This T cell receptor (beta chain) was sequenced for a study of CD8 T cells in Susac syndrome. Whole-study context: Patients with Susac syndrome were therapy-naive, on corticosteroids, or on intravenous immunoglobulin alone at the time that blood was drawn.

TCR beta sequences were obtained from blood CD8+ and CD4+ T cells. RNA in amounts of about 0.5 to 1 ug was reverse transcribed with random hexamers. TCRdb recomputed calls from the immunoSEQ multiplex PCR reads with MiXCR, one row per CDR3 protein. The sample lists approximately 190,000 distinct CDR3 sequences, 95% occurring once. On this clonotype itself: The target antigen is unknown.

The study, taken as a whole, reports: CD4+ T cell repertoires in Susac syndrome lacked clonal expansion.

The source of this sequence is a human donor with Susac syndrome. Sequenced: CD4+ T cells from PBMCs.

For the CDR3, the DNA is TGCGCCAGCAGCCCATCCGGGGTGAACACTGAAGCTTTCTTT. Its translation: CASSPSGVNTEAFF. The chain uses TRBV5-1 and TRBJ1-1, with D uncertain. The CDR3 length is 14 residues. Trimming removed 4 bases from V and 0 bases from J, with 10 bases in between. The V gene's germline CDR1 is SGHRS and CDR2 YFSETQ.